These 20 T cell receptor beta chains were sequenced from one sample in a study of T cells in Graves' hyperthyroidism and ophthalmopathy. Amplified regions were TCR beta CDR3 sequences from RNA transcripts. First-round RT-PCR with HTBI primers amplified the TCR CDR3 region. One entry per CDR3 protein results from TCRdb running MiXCR on the multiplex PCR reads. Among more than 550,000 distinct CDR3 sequences listed, 15% to 20% were seen once. Sample: blood. These receptors all come from a woman aged 50 to 60 with Graves' hyperthyroidism that later progressed to Graves' ophthalmopathy.

This clonotype was picked up a small number of times. The chain joins TRBV7-2 to TRBJ2-3; 7 bases match TRBD2. The germline V gene has CDR1 SGHTA and CDR2 FQGNSA. The CDR3 totals 16 residues. V shed 3 bases, J shed 0 bases, and the junction held 6 bases outside the gene matches. The CDR3, as DNA: TGTGCCAGCAGCTTTTCTAGCGGTAGGAGCACAGATACGCAGTATTTT. It yields the protein CASSFSSGRSTDTQYF. Supplemented by reference TRBV7-2 and TRBJ2-3, the full variable domain reads GAGVSQSPSNKVTEKGKDVELRCDPISGHTALYWYRQSLGQGLEFLIYFQGNSAPDKSGLPSDRFSAERTGGSVSTLTIQRTQQEDSAVYLCASSFSSGRSTDTQYFGPGTRLTVL.

This clonotype was seen many times. The gene calls are TRBV11-3 and TRBJ2-7, with a possible D match to TRBD1 (6 bases). The ends were cut back, 0 bases at V and 3 bases at J, with 9 bases in the middle. Germline V gene sequence: CDR1 SGHNT, CDR2 YENEEA. This CDR3 is built from 14 residues. CDR3 DNA: TGTGCCAGCAGCTTAGACTCAGGGGACTACGAGCAGTACTTC. It specifies CASSLDSGDYEQYF.

This clonotype was picked up many times. The CDR3 loop is CASSLRAGANEQYF. CDR3 bases: TGTGCCAGCAGTTTACGTGCGGGGGCGAACGAGCAGTACTTC. The chain carries TRBV12-3 or TRBV12-4 and TRBJ2-7, with D maybe TRBD2 (7 bases). The CDR3 is made up of 14 amino acids. V lost 2 bases and J 5 bases, leaving 13 bases between the germline ends.

As to this clonotype: Just one base apart from a much larger clone, this may be a read error. The chain links TRBV12-3 or TRBV12-4 to TRBJ1-6; 7 bases fit TRBD1. This CDR3 is built from 15 residues. The CDR3 loop is CACSPNRGNNSPLHF. CDR3 bases: TGTGCCTGCAGTCCTAACAGGGGAAATAATTCACCCCTCCACTTT.

V gene TRBV12-3 or TRBV12-4 combines with J gene TRBJ2-1; TRBD1 or TRBD2 may be the D gene (5 bases each). The CDR3 spans 17 residues. The germline V and J ends were trimmed by 3 bases and 0 bases, with 15 bases remaining between them. The CDR3 region has the DNA TGTGCCAGCAGTTTGAGGGGCCGACCAGGCTCCTACAATGAGCAGTTCTTC. This encodes CASSLRGRPGSYNEQFF.

J is TRBJ2-3 and V is TRBV5-4; TRBD2 matches 8 bases. Looked up from germline, CDR1 is SGHNT and CDR2 is YYREEE (reference sequence). The ends lost 4 bases at V and 0 bases at J; junction bases unmatched: 7. This CDR3 region has 16 residues. The CDR3 DNA reads TGTGCCAGCAGCGAAGGGACTAGGAAAAGCACAGATACGCAGTATTTT. Translated, it gives CASSEGTRKSTDTQYF.

This clonotype has a handful of counts. A junction end diverges from the germline sequence, so it may reflect a read error. The chain is built from TRBV3-1 and TRBJ1-2, with D maybe TRBD1 (5 bases). CDR1 LGHDT and CDR2 YNNKEL come from the germline V gene (reference sequence). The CDR3 totals 16 residues. The CDR3, as DNA: TGCGCCAGCAGCCAAGAGGGGTCCAGTTTAGGCTATGGCTACACCTTC. Translated: CASSQEGSSLGYGYTF.

Ten or more counts support this clonotype. The V gene is TRBV7-2, the J gene TRBJ2-7; D gene ambiguous. Trimming removed 0 bases from V and 3 bases from J, with 9 bases in between. CDR1 and CDR2 (germline): SGHTA, FQGNSA. This CDR3 comprises 14 residues. Written as DNA, the CDR3 is TGTGCCAGCAGCTTAGCTCGTCAGGACTACGAGCAGTACTTC. Translated, it gives CASSLARQDYEQYF.

This sequence joins TRBV10-3 and TRBJ1-1, with D unresolved. The CDR3 extends over 15 amino acids. Looked up from germline, CDR1 is ENHRY and CDR2 is SYGVKD. Trimming shortened V by 4 bases and J by 1 base, and 13 bases separated the two germline ends. In DNA, the CDR3 is TGTGCCATCAGTGGCCTAGACGGAGGGAACACTGAAGCTTTCTTT. Translating it yields CAISGLDGGNTEAFF.

This clonotype has just a few counts. The genes are TRBV15 and TRBJ1-3; D is undetermined. There are 16 residues in the CDR3. V lost 0 bases and J 4 bases, leaving 13 bases between the germline ends. Germline V gene lookup returns CDR1 LNHNV and CDR2 YYDKDF (reference sequence). The CDR3 protein is CATSRDFRSGGNTIYF. For the CDR3, the DNA is TGTGCCACCAGCAGAGATTTCCGGAGTGGGGGAAACACCATATATTTT.

In its sample, this clonotype was seen a few times. The CDR3 DNA is TGTGCCTGGAGTCCCGATACCTACGAGCAGTACTTC. Encoded protein: CAWSPDTYEQYF. The chain employs TRBV30 and TRBJ2-7; no definite D call. Germline V gives CDR1 GTSNPN, CDR2 SVGIG (reference sequence). CDR3 size: 12 residues. V gave up 2 bases and J gave up 2 bases, with 7 bases separating them.

The chain joins TRBV5-1 to TRBJ1-5; 7 bases map to TRBD1. The CDR3 totals 15 residues. The V segment lost 4 bases and the J segment 0 bases; nucleotides outside the gene matches: 4. Germline CDR1 and CDR2: SGHRS and YFSETQ. CDR3 DNA sequence: TGCGCCAGCAGCCCGTGGGACAGTAGCAATCAGCCCCAGCATTTT. Amino acid sequence: CASSPWDSSNQPQHF.

The chain couples TRBV6-2 or TRBV6-3 to TRBJ1-1, with D unresolved. The CDR3 runs 16 residues. Germline V CDR1 and CDR2: MNHEY, SVGEGT. V gave up 6 bases and J gave up 3 bases, with 20 bases separating them. Here the CDR3 DNA reads TGTGCCAGCAGAGACGATAGGACCGTCAAGCACACTGAAGCTTTCTTT. Amino acids: CASRDDRTVKHTEAFF.

This sequence joins TRBV7-3 and TRBJ2-2, with 10 bases lining up with TRBD2. V gave up 2 bases and J gave up 7 bases; unmatched junction bases: 7. This CDR3 region has 16 residues. From germline, CDR1 is SGHTA and CDR2 FQGTGA. The CDR3 is CASSLGLAGDGGELFF. The CDR3 DNA sequence: TGTGCCAGCAGCTTAGGGCTAGCGGGGGACGGCGGGGAGCTGTTTTTT.

This clonotype was found many times. The chain employs TRBV5-1 and TRBJ2-1; the D is unclear. The germline V gene has CDR1 SGHRS and CDR2 YFSETQ. Trimming took 2 bases from V and 3 from J, leaving 9 bases between them. This CDR3 comprises 14 residues. The CDR3 here is CASSFSLGYNEQFF. CDR3 DNA sequence: TGCGCCAGCAGCTTTAGCTTAGGCTACAATGAGCAGTTCTTC.

At least ten counts were recorded for this clonotype. The chain employs TRBV6-5 and TRBJ1-1; D call uncertain. Germline V gene sequence: CDR1 MNHEY, CDR2 SVGAGI. V lost 0 bases, J lost 1 base, and 6 bases lay in between. The CDR3 length is 14 residues. The CDR3 region has the DNA TGTGCCAGCAGTTACTCTTTGGAGAACACTGAAGCTTTCTTT. Its translation is CASSYSLENTEAFF.

The J gene is TRBJ1-1, the V gene TRBV11-2; possibly TRBD1 for D (5 bases). CDR1 is SGHAT and CDR2 is FQNNGV in the germline V gene. The CDR3 loop spans 13 amino acids. The V end was cut by 3 bases, the J end by 4 bases, with 9 bases between. The CDR3 DNA reads TGTGCCAGCAGCTTGACAGTTACCACTGAAGCTTTCTTT. It translates to CASSLTVTTEAFF.

This clonotype occurred a few times. The V call is TRBV7-9, the J call TRBJ2-6; D gene unclear. This CDR3 contains 14 residues. Germline CDR1 and CDR2: SEHNR and FQNEAQ (reference sequence). V was pared by 4 bases and J by 4 bases, with 8 bases between. DNA for the CDR3: TGTGCCAGCAGCTCCACGACGGGGGCCAACGTCCTGACTTTC. Translating gives CASSSTTGANVLTF.

The chain recombines TRBV28 with TRBJ2-1, with D possibly TRBD2 on 7 matching bases. CDR3 length: 16 amino acids. Trimming took 6 bases from V and 7 from J, leaving 22 bases between them. Germline CDR1 MDHEN, CDR2 SYDVKM. In DNA, the CDR3 is TGTGCCAGCAGCCTCACGGGGGGCGGGGGATTGAATGAGCAGTTCTTC. Translating it yields CASSLTGGGGLNEQFF.

Ten or more counts support this clonotype. The rearrangement links TRBV6-2 or TRBV6-3 to TRBJ1-1; weak D call: TRBD1 (6 bases). Per germline, CDR1 MNHEY and CDR2 SVGEGT. V shed 5 bases and J shed 0 bases, with 10 bases lying between them. There are 14 residues in the CDR3. CDR3 coding DNA: TGTGCCAGCAGTGCCCGGACAGTGAACACTGAAGCTTTCTTT. Its protein is CASSARTVNTEAFF.